These T cell receptor beta chains were read from a single sample in a study of blood T cell repertoires in COVID-19. Only in-frame clones appear in the TCRdb table, and some are missing; sequencing was by immunoSEQ multiplex PCR. The sample has 95,000 to 150,000 clones, approximately 83% seen once. Sequencing input: peripheral blood. The receptors were gathered from a man between 60 and 75 years old with acute or convalescent COVID-19. Both conserved end residues are part of each CDR3. Fields, in order: J gene, clone size, D gene, V gene, CDR3 protein, CDR3 DNA. D genes are given only for firm matches. Where a row states a size, it is once, few, many or the class of an expanded clone; other rows omit it.

>TRBJ1-2|few|NA|TRBV7-3
CASSLAGYGGYTF
TGTGCCAGCAGCTTAGCCGGGTACGGTGGCTACACCTTC
>TRBJ1-4|NA|TRBD1|TRBV4-1
CASSQDRWTEKLFF
TGCGCCAGCAGCCAGGACAGGTGGACTGAAAAACTGTTTTTT
>TRBJ2-1|NA|NA|TRBV5-1
CASSFIPGENEQFF
TGCGCCAGCAGCTTCATACCGGGAGAAAATGAGCAGTTCTTC
>TRBJ2-5|NA|TRBD1|TRBV7-9
CASSRTGGMETQYF
TGTGCCAGCAGCCGGACAGGGGGGATGGAGACCCAGTACTTC
>TRBJ1-3|NA|TRBD1|TRBV7-9
CASSLDRGDTIYF
TGTGCCAGCAGCTTGGACAGGGGAGACACCATATATTTT
>TRBJ2-7|few|TRBD2|TRBV7-3
CASSFGAGGSYEQYF
TGTGCCAGCAGCTTTGGAGCGGGAGGATCCTACGAGCAGTACTTC
>TRBJ2-3|medium-sized|TRBD2|TRBV6-5
CASRVISGRADTQYF
TGTGCCAGCAGAGTAATTAGCGGGAGGGCAGATACGCAGTATTTT
>TRBJ1-1|few|TRBD1|TRBV18
CASSQGQGASAF
TGTGCCAGCTCACAGGGACAGGGGGCGTCCGCATTT
>TRBJ1-2|NA|NA|TRBV9
CASSVDPGNYGYTF
TGTGCCAGCAGCGTAGACCCGGGTAACTATGGCTACACCTTC
>TRBJ1-2|NA|TRBD1|TRBV27
CASSPLGTGDYGYTF
TGTGCCAGCAGTCCTTTGGGGACAGGGGACTATGGCTACACCTTC
>TRBJ1-5|few|NA|TRBV5-5
CASSLEQGGLGPQHF
TGTGCCAGCAGCTTGGAACAGGGCGGCTTGGGGCCCCAGCATTTT
>TRBJ2-3|NA|TRBD2|TRBV28
CASKGSLGGVTDTQYF
TGTGCCAGCAAGGGCAGCCTCGGGGGGGTGACAGATACGCAGTATTTT
>TRBJ1-5|few|NA|TRBV30
CAWSYRLNQPQHF
TGTGCCTGGAGCTATAGACTGAATCAGCCCCAGCATTTT
>TRBJ2-6|NA|NA|TRBV10-3
CAISSGTSGANVLTF
TGTGCCATCAGTTCCGGGACATCCGGGGCCAACGTCCTGACTTTC
>TRBJ1-1|NA|NA|TRBV9
CASSGGNTEAFF
TGTGCCAGCAGTGGAGGGAACACTGAAGCTTTCTTT
>TRBJ2-1|NA|TRBD2|TRBV29-1
CSGNSGSWNEQFF
TGCAGCGGGAATAGCGGGAGTTGGAATGAGCAGTTCTTC
>TRBJ1-4|NA|TRBD1|TRBV19
CASSMGQYNEKLFF
TGTGCCAGTAGTATGGGACAGTATAATGAAAAACTGTTTTTT
>TRBJ1-2|NA|TRBD1|TRBV5-6
CASSAPGQRLYGYTF
TGTGCCAGCAGCGCGCCGGGACAGAGACTCTATGGCTACACCTTC
>TRBJ2-7|few|TRBD2|TRBV5-4
CASSTSGYEQYF
TGTGCCAGCAGCACTAGCGGCTACGAGCAGTACTTC